This T cell receptor (beta chain) was sequenced for a study of cytomegalovirus exposure and HLA in healthy donors. Overall study: An analysis done earlier identified about 120 million unique TCR beta sequences from about 179 million T cells.

Points from the study as a whole: The investigators catalogued 150 to 200 TCR beta chains as cytomegalovirus-associated. Accurate prediction of HLA-A and HLA-B alleles (for most subjects) was reportedly achieved from TCR beta sequences.

PCR involved 60 Vbeta and 13 Jbeta primers. Only in-frame clones appear in the TCRdb table, and some are missing; sequencing was by immunoSEQ multiplex PCR. The sample holds 100,000 to 150,000 clones; 75% to 85% are singletons and the top ten take less than 4.5%. Note on this clone: Its cognate antigen is unknown.

Participants comprised healthy donors of bone marrow. Germline V lookup: CDR1 SGHNT, CDR2 YYREEE (reference sequence). V lost 2 bases and J 4 bases, leaving 13 bases between the germline ends. This CDR3 comprises 15 residues. The rearrangement links TRBV5-4 to TRBJ2-1; maybe TRBD2 (5 bases). The sequencing input was PBMCs. The TCR comes from a middle-aged man in good health and CMV-seronegative. This CDR3 is CASSLAANGYNEQFF. DNA for the CDR3: TGTGCCAGCAGCTTAGCGGCCAATGGGTACAATGAGCAGTTCTTC.